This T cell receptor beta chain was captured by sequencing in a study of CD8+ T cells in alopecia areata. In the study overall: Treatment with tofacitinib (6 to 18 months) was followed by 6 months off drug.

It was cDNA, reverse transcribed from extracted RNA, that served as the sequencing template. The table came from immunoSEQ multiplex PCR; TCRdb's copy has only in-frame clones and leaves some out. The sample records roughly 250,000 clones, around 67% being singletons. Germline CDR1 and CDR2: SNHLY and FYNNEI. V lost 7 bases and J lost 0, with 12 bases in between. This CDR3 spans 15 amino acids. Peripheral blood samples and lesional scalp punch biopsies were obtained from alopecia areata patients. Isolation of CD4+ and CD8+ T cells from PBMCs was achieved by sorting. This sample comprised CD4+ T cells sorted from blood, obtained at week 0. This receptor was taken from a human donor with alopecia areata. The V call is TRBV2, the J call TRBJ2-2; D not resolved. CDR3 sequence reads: CASKIEQTNTGELFF. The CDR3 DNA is TGTGCCAGCAAAATTGAGCAGACGAACACCGGGGAGCTGTTTTTT.